This T cell receptor (beta chain) emerged from a study of T-cell reconstitution after alpha-beta-depleted transplantation in children. The library targeted TCRbeta and was prepared with unique molecular identifiers. MiXCR, applied by TCRdb to the PCR reads, yields one record per CDR3 protein. The sample gives approximately 400,000 distinct CDR3 sequences, 9.5% to 13% of which show up once; about 5% is in the top ten. This clonotype was counted only a few times. The germline V gene encodes CDR1 SGHRS and CDR2 YFSETQ. V lost 0 bases and J lost 7, with 11 bases in between. The CDR3 is made up of 15 amino acids.

The chain has TRBV5-1 and TRBJ1-6, with D possibly matching TRBD1 (6 bases). The source was PBMCs from the stem cell graft donor, collected from the stem cell graft. This clonotype was sampled from a human donor who donated a stem cell graft to a child with acute myeloid leukemia. CDR3 protein: CASSLAGAGNSPLHF. CDR3 DNA sequence: TGCGCCAGCAGCTTGGCAGGGGCTGGAAATTCACCCCTCCACTTT.